Presented here are 8 T cell receptor beta chains from one specimen sequenced in a study of cytomegalovirus exposure and HLA in healthy donors. The PCR had 60 Vbeta and 13 Jbeta primers. Assay: immunoSEQ multiplex PCR; the TCRdb copy retains only in-frame clones and omits some. Found here are 220,000 or so clones, 75% of them singletons; the top ten hold less than 2%. The source material was PBMCs. These receptors were collected from a young woman in good health and CMV-seronegative.

The genes are TRBV5-4 and TRBJ1-1; D might be TRBD1 (5 bases). The CDR3 sequence is 14 residues long. Germline values: CDR1 SGHNT, CDR2 YYREEE (reference sequence). The ends were cut back, 5 bases at V and 1 base at J, with 12 bases in the middle. The CDR3 loop is CASSSGGGNTEAFF. The CDR3 DNA follows: TGTGCCAGCAGTTCCGGGGGGGGGAACACTGAAGCTTTCTTT.

This sequence joins TRBV10-3 and TRBJ1-3, with TRBD1 matching 7 bases. The CDR3 extends over 15 amino acids. Germline values: CDR1 ENHRY, CDR2 SYGVKD. V lost 4 bases and J lost 5; bases outside the gene matches: 8. The CDR3 reads CAISGMTGSRNTIYF. The CDR3, as DNA: TGTGCCATCAGTGGTATGACAGGGTCGAGAAACACCATATATTTT.

This clone was found once. This chain connects TRBV6-1 to TRBJ1-3; D not resolved. The CDR3 totals 15 residues. Germline CDR1 is MNHNS and CDR2 is SASEGT. V gave up 3 bases and J gave up 2 bases, with 11 bases separating them. The CDR3: CASSDPGSTGNTIYF. The CDR3 DNA reads as TGTGCCAGCAGTGACCCGGGATCGACTGGAAACACCATATATTTT.

This clone has only one observation. The V call is TRBV27, the J call TRBJ1-6; TRBD1 matches 7 bases. J lost 7 bases, V lost 8 bases, and 11 bases had no gene match. From germline, CDR1 is MNHEY and CDR2 SMNVEV (reference sequence). This CDR3 contains 15 residues. The CDR3 sequence: CASRRDSQLNSPLHF. The CDR3 DNA reads as TGTGCCAGCCGCCGGGACAGCCAGTTGAATTCACCCCTCCACTTT.

This chain connects TRBV6-5 to TRBJ1-3; D unresolved. This CDR3 region has 15 residues. Germline CDR1 is MNHEY and CDR2 is SVGAGI. V lost 2 bases and J lost 8, with 16 bases in between. The CDR3 spells CASSYSSRDGDTIYF. Written as DNA, the CDR3 is TGTGCCAGCAGTTACAGTAGTCGGGATGGGGACACCATATATTTT.

This sequence joins TRBV4-1 and TRBJ1-1, with unresolved D. The CDR3 spans 15 residues. V was pared by 0 bases and J by 1 base, with 9 bases between. Germline CDR1 reads MGHRA; CDR2 reads YSYEKL. The CDR3 bases are TGCGCCAGCAGCCAAGAACCGGCAGGGAACACTGAAGCTTTCTTT. Translation: CASSQEPAGNTEAFF.

The chain recombines TRBV23-1 with TRBJ2-2; perhaps TRBD2 as D (5 bases). TRBV23-1 is an ORF, and what it does is uncertain. This CDR3 spans 14 amino acids. Trimming took 7 bases from V and 2 from J, leaving 11 bases between them. The CDR3 bases are TGCGCCAGCAAAGCGGAGTCAAACACCGGGGAGCTGTTTTTT. Translating it yields CASKAESNTGELFF.

The rearrangement links TRBV5-1 to TRBJ1-2, with a weak D call TRBD1 (6 bases). V shed 5 bases and J shed 2 bases, with 13 bases lying between them. The CDR3 runs to 14 residues. CDR1 is SGHRS and CDR2 is YFSETQ in the germline V gene. CDR3 protein: CASSSTGTNYGYTF. The CDR3 DNA reads as TGCGCCAGCAGTTCAACCGGGACAAACTATGGCTACACCTTC.